These T cell receptor beta chains were read from a single sample in a study of T-cell reconstitution after alpha-beta-depleted transplantation in children. A single record per CDR3 protein comes from TCRdb applying MiXCR to the PCR reads. The top ten hold over 25% of the sample, which has about a million distinct CDR3 sequences, around 30% seen once. Source: PBMCs, mostly from graft donor cells, taken 360 days after TCRalphabeta/CD19-depleted stem cell transplant. The receptors here all came from a boy under two years old who had a stem cell transplant for SCID, so the T cells may come from the graft donor. Each CDR3 is given with its conserved first and last residue. Fields, in order: V gene, D gene, J gene, CDR3 length, clone size, CDR3 DNA, CDR3 protein. The D gene is left open where the match is weak. Clone size, where shown, is once, few, many, or a class for clones that have expanded.

>TRBV29-1|NA|TRBJ2-3|12|NA
TGCAGCGTCTCCGGTACCACAGATACGCAGTATTTT
CSVSGTTDTQYF
>TRBV12-3/TRBV12-4|TRBD1|TRBJ1-5|13|NA
TGTGCCAGCAGTGACAGGGCTTATCAGCCCCAGCATTTT
CASSDRAYQPQHF
>TRBV7-2|TRBD2|TRBJ2-7|16|NA
TGTGCCAGCAGCCTAGCGGGGGGCCCCGCGTCCTACGAGCAGTACTTC
CASSLAGGPASYEQYF
>TRBV6-4|NA|TRBJ1-5|17|few
TGTGCCAGCAGTGCCTGGGGAGGACTCCTTAGCAATCAGCCCCAGCATTTT
CASSAWGGLLSNQPQHF
>TRBV15|TRBD1|TRBJ1-1|16|NA
TGTGCCACCAGCAGCCCGGGACAGGAAAGTGGCACTGAAGCTTTCTTT
CATSSPGQESGTEAFF
>TRBV7-9|NA|TRBJ1-2|11|few
TGTGCCAGCAGCGCCCGGTATGGCTACACCTTC
CASSARYGYTF
>TRBV27|NA|TRBJ2-5|9|few
TGTGCCGGAAGAGAGACCCAGTACTTC
CAGRETQYF
>TRBV7-2|NA|TRBJ2-7|15|NA
TGTGCCAGCAGCCCCCGACCGTTTAGCTCCTACGAGCAGTACTTC
CASSPRPFSSYEQYF
>TRBV20-1|TRBD2|TRBJ2-5|17|few
TGCAGTGCTAGGGCCCTCCCTAGCGGGGGGGCGGGAGAGACCCAGTACTTC
CSARALPSGGAGETQYF
>TRBV28|TRBD1|TRBJ1-4|15|many
TGTGCCAGCAGCCTCCAGGGGGCGGCTAATGAAAAACTGTTTTTT
CASSLQGAANEKLFF
>TRBV5-1|NA|TRBJ2-3|15|NA
TGCGCCAGCAGCTCATGGGACAACCCCAGGGATACGCAGTATTTT
CASSSWDNPRDTQYF
>TRBV5-4|NA|TRBJ1-1|16|NA
TGTGCCAGCAGCTTACATGGATTTTTCAAGAACACTGAAGCTTTCTTT
CASSLHGFFKNTEAFF
>TRBV7-9|TRBD1|TRBJ1-1|17|NA
TGTGCCAGCAGCTTACTCCGTATCGGGACAGGTAACACTGAAGCTTTCTTT
CASSLLRIGTGNTEAFF
>TRBV20-1|TRBD1|TRBJ2-7|11|NA
TGCAGTGCTTCAACAGGGGACGAGCAGTACTTC
CSASTGDEQYF
>TRBV27|NA|TRBJ2-4|14|NA
TGTGCCAGCAGTTTTGGGGGGCCCGGGAACATTCAGTACTTC
CASSFGGPGNIQYF
>TRBV20-1|NA|TRBJ1-2|14|few
TGCAGTACCACAGGGCGGACAGCCCTTTATGGCTACACCTTC
CSTTGRTALYGYTF
>TRBV23-1|TRBD2|TRBJ2-2|17|NA
TGCGCCAGCAGTCAACCCGAGCGGGGGGGCCGGGCCGGGGAGCTGTTTTTT
CASSQPERGGRAGELFF
>TRBV29-1|TRBD1|TRBJ1-1|13|few
TGCAGCGTCGCTACAGGGGGGGACACTGAAGCTTTCTTT
CSVATGGDTEAFF
>TRBV20-1|NA|TRBJ2-1|18|NA
TGCAGTGCTAGAGATCTTTTACCGACTCCCAGGGGTCCCCATGAGCAGTTCTTC
CSARDLLPTPRGPHEQFF
>TRBV20-1|NA|TRBJ2-1|11|NA
TGCAGTGCTAGCTTAAAGAGCGAGCAGTTCTTC
CSASLKSEQFF
>TRBV12-3/TRBV12-4|NA|TRBJ1-5|14|few
TGTGCCAGCACCCGTTCTAACAGCAATCAGCCCCAGCATTTT
CASTRSNSNQPQHF
>TRBV7-3|NA|TRBJ2-1|12|few
TGTGCCAGCAGCCCGAATGGCAATGAGCAGTTCTTC
CASSPNGNEQFF
>TRBV7-9|NA|TRBJ1-2|11|many
TGTGCCAGCAGCCCTAAATCCCTAGGGGACTTC
CASSPKSLGDF
>TRBV7-9|TRBD1|TRBJ2-7|13|NA
TGTGCCAGCTCGACGGACAGGGTTAGAGAGCAGTACTTC
CASSTDRVREQYF
>TRBV11-1|TRBD1|TRBJ2-7|15|NA
TGTGCCAGCAGCTCCGAGGACAGGGCGGGTTACGAGCAGTACTTC
CASSSEDRAGYEQYF
>TRBV4-1|TRBD2|TRBJ2-7|12|NA
TGCGCCAGCAGCCAAGTCCGCGGGGGGCAGTACTTC
CASSQVRGGQYF